This is a list of T cell receptor beta chains from one sample in a study of T cell repertoires in cytomegalovirus infection. Using its own MiXCR run on the reads, TCRdb lists one record per CDR3 protein. Of 45,000 to 55,000 distinct CDR3 sequences listed, 15% to 25% are singletons. Their antigens remain unidentified. Sequences were derived from CD8+ T cells from cultured PBMCs, sampled from culture after CMV antigen stimulation. The source is a human donor in good health (CMV status not recorded). Some clones in this sample may be carry-over from other donors' samples. Both conserved end residues are part of each CDR3. The D gene is left open where the match is weak. Only part of the rows carry a size: once, few, many, or a class if the clone is expanded.

d_call clone_size j_call v_call cdr3_nt cdr3_aa
- many TRBJ2-3 TRBV6-1 TGTGCCAGCAGTGCCGGGACGGAAAGCACAGATACGCAGTATTTT CASSAGTESTDTQYF
TRBD2 - TRBJ2-7 TRBV19 TGTGCCAGTAGCCTAGCGGAAGCCTACGAGCAGTACTTC CASSLAEAYEQYF
- many TRBJ1-5 TRBV27 TGTGCCAGCAGCCCCCACCCGGCAGGGGAGGGTGGGCCCCAGCATTTT CASSPHPAGEGGPQHF
TRBD2 - TRBJ2-7 TRBV9 TGTGCCAGCAGCCCCCCTAGCGGGGGTTACGAGCAGTACTTC CASSPPSGGYEQYF
- large TRBJ1-1 TRBV5-5 TGTGCCAGCAGCTTGGACCTTGACATAAACGGCTTGGGCACTGAAGCTTTCTTT CASSLDLDINGLGTEAFF
TRBD1 many TRBJ1-1 TRBV7-8 TGTGCCAGCAGCTTAGGGACAGGGGTCAGGAACACTGAAGCTTTCTTT CASSLGTGVRNTEAFF
TRBD2 once TRBJ2-5 TRBV6-6 TGTGCCAGCAGTTATCCTAGCGGGAGGGCCCAAGAGACCCAGTACTTC CASSYPSGRAQETQYF
- - TRBJ2-7 TRBV14 TGTGCCAGCAGCCACAGAACCGGACTCAGCGAGCAGTACTTC CASSHRTGLSEQYF
- - TRBJ1-5 TRBV28 TGTGCCAGCAGTTTAGAAGGGAATAGCAATCAGCCCCAGCATTTT CASSLEGNSNQPQHF
- - TRBJ1-1 TRBV28 TGTACCAGCAGTCTATTTGGTACTGAAGCGTTCTTT CTSSLFGTEAFF
- many TRBJ1-4 TRBV7-8 TGTGCCAGCAGCTCTGATGAGGGCGCCCGTGAAAAACTGTTTTTT CASSSDEGAREKLFF
- many TRBJ2-5 TRBV5-4 TGTGCCAGCAGCTCGCAATCCGGGACCTGGGAGACCCAGTACTTC CASSSQSGTWETQYF
TRBD1 - TRBJ2-2 TRBV4-1 TGCGCCAGCAGCCAGGGCCGGGACAGGTACACCGGGGAGCTGTCTTTT CASSQGRDRYTGELSF
- - TRBJ1-2 TRBV14 TGTGCCAGCAGCCAAGAGGGCGGTCCCTTTGGCTACACCTTC CASSQEGGPFGYTF
- - TRBJ1-4 TRBV18 TGTGCCAGCTCACCCGCAGGGGTGGCTAATGAAAAACTGTTTTTT CASSPAGVANEKLFF
TRBD1 - TRBJ2-2 TRBV7-6 TGTGCCAGCAGCACCAGTCGACAGGGCGGGGAGCTGTTTTTT CASSTSRQGGELFF
TRBD1 few TRBJ2-7 TRBV6-5 TGTGCCAGCAGCCTCGGGACAGGGCTCTCCTACGAGCAGTACTTC CASSLGTGLSYEQYF
TRBD1 many TRBJ1-2 TRBV11-2 TGTGCCAGCAGATCGGACAGGGTAGGCGGCTACACCTTC CASRSDRVGGYTF
TRBD1 many TRBJ2-2 TRBV19 TGTGCCAGTAGGGGGGACAGGGCGAACACCGGGGAGCTGTTTTTT CASRGDRANTGELFF